This is a list of T cell receptor beta chains from one sample in a study of cytomegalovirus exposure and HLA in healthy donors. Profiling relied on immunoSEQ multiplex PCR, and the TCRdb table lists in-frame clones only, not all of them. This table has under 200,000 clones, about four fifths appearing once. The material sequenced was PBMCs. Receptors originate from a woman aged 18 to 35 in good health and CMV-seronegative. The CDR3 runs from the conserved cysteine through the conserved F or W. D genes are given only for firm matches.

V: TRBV7-9
D: -
CDR3: CASSLGGMNTEAFF

V: TRBV7-9
D: -
CDR3: CASSLVQGLPEAFF

V: TRBV9
D: -
CDR3: CASSVAGETQYF

V: TRBV12-5
D: TRBD1
CDR3: CASGSPTGGSTGELFF

V: TRBV28
D: -
CDR3: CASSPLGGGNIQYF

V: TRBV23-1
D: TRBD1
CDR3: CASSQSPTGGNYEQYF

V: TRBV4-3
D: TRBD1
CDR3: CASSQSRLGGLSTDTQYF

V: TRBV5-4
D: -
CDR3: CASSVDGNNQPQHF

V: TRBV25-1
D: -
CDR3: CASSEVGGIYNEQFF

V: TRBV5-1
D: TRBD1
CDR3: CASSFQGQFYNEQFF

V: TRBV9
D: TRBD2
CDR3: CASSVVSSGSGRNEQFF

V: TRBV27
D: TRBD1
CDR3: CASSFQGAMNTEAFF

V: TRBV10-2
D: TRBD1
CDR3: CASSGGQGVYEQYF

V: TRBV4-3
D: -
CDR3: CASSQDLPSAGDEQFF

V: TRBV27
D: -
CDR3: CASSLLTGSDTQYF

V: TRBV11-2
D: TRBD1
CDR3: CASSLGAWGRDRDGYTF

V: TRBV18
D: TRBD1
CDR3: CASSPQQGADGYTF

V: TRBV7-9
D: TRBD2
CDR3: CASPLGEGNEQFF

V: TRBV27
D: -
CDR3: CASSRATGRDYNEQFF

V: TRBV4-2
D: TRBD2
CDR3: CASTPNSRGRATGELFF

V: TRBV6-6
D: TRBD1
CDR3: CASVGQGASEAFF

V: TRBV10-2
D: -
CDR3: CASSDVWQVQETQYF

V: TRBV9
D: TRBD1
CDR3: CASSTTGGPNEKLFF

V: TRBV7-2
D: TRBD2
CDR3: CASSSPGLGRETQYF